This entry concerns a single TCR beta chain. The identical CDR3 is also encoded by other nucleotide sequences in the sample. Assay: immunoSEQ multiplex PCR; the TCRdb copy retains only in-frame clones and omits some. There are about 660,000 clones in the sample; roughly 90% occur only once, and around 0.0099% lies in the top ten. This sample was taken from a study of shared T cell receptors in the human thymus. The V and J ends lost 8 bases and 0 bases respectively, with 11 bases between them. The CDR3 totals 13 residues. The germline V gene has CDR1 MDHEN and CDR2 SYDVKM. The same specimen was also included in a second study, on human thymus T cells.

The chain joins TRBV28 to TRBJ2-7; D is perhaps TRBD2 (5 bases). This clonotype was obtained from a boy under three years old with a congenital heart defect. Sequencing input: thymocytes. For the CDR3, the DNA is TGTGCCAGCCGCCGGGGTAACTCCTACGAGCAGTACTTC. It encodes CASRRGNSYEQYF.